Presented here are 24 T cell receptor beta chains from one specimen sequenced in a study of regulatory T cells in long-lasting Graves disease. The time point was: newly diagnosed GD, antithyroid drugs for less than 3 months. From PBMCs, RNA was extracted and then used to make the TCR library. Building of the TCR beta libraries involved iRepertoire HTBI primers and Arm-PCR of CDR3 regions. TCRdb analysed the multiplex PCR reads with MiXCR anew, one entry per CDR3 protein. Of about 240,000 distinct CDR3 sequences in the sample, around 20% are singletons; the top ten hold more than 11%. The sample consisted of peripheral blood mononuclear cells (PBMCs), taken at new diagnosis, from a patient treated with antithyroid drugs. The receptors come from a female donor with Graves disease.

The chain employs TRBV6-2 or TRBV6-3 and TRBJ2-1; the match to TRBD2 covers 10 bases. The V segment lost 9 bases and the J segment 7 bases; nucleotides outside the gene matches: 15. Germline CDR1 and CDR2: MNHEY and SVGEGT. This CDR3 spans 16 amino acids. CDR3 nucleotide sequence: TGTGCCAGTGGATTTGGCGGGTCTAGCGGGAGAAATGAGCAGTTCTTC. As protein: CASGFGGSSGRNEQFF.

This sequence joins TRBV28 and TRBJ2-3; 9 nucleotides line up with TRBD1. The germline V gene encodes CDR1 MDHEN and CDR2 SYDVKM. CDR3 length: 15 amino acids. Trimming took 6 bases from V and 6 from J; bases not matched to a gene: 10. CDR3 in DNA: TGTGCCAGCAGCCCCAAGACAGGGGGTTTGGATACGCAGTATTTT. Its translation: CASSPKTGGLDTQYF.

This chain links TRBV7-9 with TRBJ2-2; D not resolved. V was cut by 4 bases and J by 6 bases, with 15 bases left in between. CDR3 length: 15 residues. CDR1 is SEHNR, CDR2 FQNEAQ, per germline (reference sequence). CDR3: CASSSAGALAGELFF. The CDR3 coding sequence is TGTGCCAGCAGCTCCGCAGGAGCCCTAGCCGGGGAGCTGTTTTTT.

This sequence joins TRBV7-9 and TRBJ2-5, with D unresolved. The CDR3 extends over 14 amino acids. From germline, CDR1 is SEHNR and CDR2 FQNEAQ (reference sequence). V shed 1 base and J shed 4 bases, with 10 bases lying between them. CDR3 protein: CASSLVLAAETQYF. The CDR3 region has the DNA TGTGCCAGCAGCTTAGTTCTCGCTGCAGAGACCCAGTACTTC.

This clonotype has a count of ten or more. The J gene is TRBJ1-1, the V gene TRBV5-1, with 7 bases fitting TRBD1. V shed 5 bases and J 1 base; nucleotides not matched to a gene: 8. This CDR3 has 15 residues. Germline V gives CDR1 SGHRS, CDR2 YFSETQ. CDR3 bases: TGCGCCAGCAGACCTCCGACAGGGACGAACACTGAAGCTTTCTTT. This encodes CASRPPTGTNTEAFF.

This clonotype was seen at least ten times. This sequence joins TRBV7-2 and TRBJ2-3; D remains unclear. V was cut by 4 bases and J by 2 bases, with 4 bases left in between. Germline values: CDR1 SGHTA, CDR2 FQGNSA. The CDR3 is made up of 12 amino acids. DNA of the CDR3: TGTGCCAGCAGCTCGTTCACAGATACGCAGTATTTT. Protein sequence: CASSSFTDTQYF.

This chain links TRBV19 with TRBJ1-4, with TRBD1 identical over 7 bases. CDR3 size: 14 residues. V lost 7 bases and J lost 5; bases outside the gene matches: 7. Germline V gene lookup returns CDR1 LNHDA and CDR2 SQIVND (reference sequence). The CDR3 sequence is CASKTTGTNEKLFF. The DNA for the CDR3 is TGTGCCAGTAAAACGACAGGGACGAATGAAAAACTGTTTTTT.

In the case of this clonotype: This likely traces to a read error, being one base from a far larger clone. The chain employs TRBV20-1 and TRBJ2-1; 14 bases agree with TRBD2. CDR3 length: 15 residues. Germline CDR1 DFQATT, CDR2 SNEGSKA (reference sequence). CDR3 sequence: CSASRLAGGDNEQFF. In nucleotides, the CDR3 is TGCAGTGCGAGTAGACTAGCGGGAGGGGACAACGAGCAGTTCTTC.

This clonotype appeared many times. The limits of the CDR3 on the DNA are not certain, so only TCRdb's listed CDR3 is given. This sequence joins TRBV7-6 and TRBJ1-5. The CDR3 sequence runs 14 residues, both termini included. Germline CDR1 SGHVS, CDR2 FNYEAQ. CDR3 loop: CASSFGPGNQPQHF.

In the case of this clonotype: Being one base from a much bigger clone, this may be a read error. V gene TRBV19 combines with J gene TRBJ2-1; 8 bases are shared with TRBD2. CDR3 length: 14 residues. The V gene's germline CDR1 is LNHDA and CDR2 SQIVND (reference sequence). Trimming at V came to 2 bases and at J to 8 bases, leaving 5 bases not matched to a gene. In nucleotides, the CDR3 is TGTGCCAGTAGTATAACGGGAGGGGTCGATGAGCAGTTCTTC. It translates to CASSITGGVDEQFF.

This clonotype was seen ten or more times. The chain uses TRBV4-3 and TRBJ2-1, with D perhaps matching TRBD1 (8 bases). Trimming cost V 4 bases and J 0 bases, with 16 bases left between them. CDR3 length equals 17 residues. The V gene's germline CDR1 is LGHNA and CDR2 YSLEER. Written as DNA, the CDR3 is TGCGCCAGCAGCCCCTCCGGGGGGACAGGCTCCTACAATGAGCAGTTCTTC. Protein: CASSPSGGTGSYNEQFF.

This clonotype was seen many times. V gene TRBV12-3 or TRBV12-4 combines with J gene TRBJ1-6; D unclear. The ends were cut back, 3 bases at V and 8 bases at J, with 2 bases in the middle. The CDR3 runs to 11 residues. CDR3 residues: CASSLDSPLHF. Written as DNA, the CDR3 is TGTGCCAGCAGTTTGGATTCACCCCTCCACTTT.

This clonotype showed up many times. V usage is TRBV20-1 and J usage is TRBJ1-5, with a tentative D call TRBD1 (6 bases). Germline V lookup: CDR1 DFQATT, CDR2 SNEGSKA (reference sequence). V dropped 0 bases and J dropped 0 bases, with 21 bases sitting between them. The CDR3 sequence is 19 residues long. The CDR3 region is CSAREVRGGGSYSNQPQHF. Written as DNA, the CDR3 is TGCAGTGCTAGAGAAGTGAGGGGCGGGGGCTCTTATAGCAATCAGCCCCAGCATTTT.

This clonotype was detected a few times. This chain connects TRBV20-1 to TRBJ1-6; 10 nucleotides agree with TRBD1. After removal of 4 bases from V and 10 bases from J, the junction contained 4 bases not matched to a gene. The CDR3 contains 13 residues. Germline values: CDR1 DFQATT, CDR2 SNEGSKA (reference sequence). In DNA form, the CDR3 reads TGCAGTGCTATGGGACAGGGGTTATCACCCCTCCACTTT. Translated: CSAMGQGLSPLHF.

This clonotype came up many times. This chain joins TRBV7-3 and TRBJ2-1; 7 nucleotides line up with TRBD2. V was clipped by 5 bases and J by 2 bases; unmatched bases: 9. CDR1 and CDR2 from the germline V gene are SGHTA and FQGTGA. The CDR3 is made up of 16 amino acids. The CDR3 region has the DNA TGTGCCAGCAGCCCACAAGGAAGCGGGGCCTACAATGAGCAGTTCTTC. Translated: CASSPQGSGAYNEQFF.

The chain employs TRBV15 and TRBJ1-2, with 7 positions matching TRBD1. Germline CDR1 LNHNV, CDR2 YYDKDF (reference sequence). V lost 11 bases and J lost 1; bases outside the gene matches: 10. This CDR3 region has 14 residues. The CDR3 here is CAAKPGQLNYGYTF. CDR3 coding DNA: TGTGCCGCTAAACCGGGACAGCTTAACTATGGCTACACCTTC. Full variable domain (remainder filled in from reference TRBV15 and TRBJ1-2): DAMVIQNPRYQVTQFGKPVTLSCSQTLNHNVMYWYQQKSSQAPKLLFHYYDKDFNNEADTPDNFQSRRPNTSFCFLDIRSPGLGDTAMYLCAAKPGQLNYGYTFGSGTRLTVV.

There are a few counts of this clonotype. The rearrangement joins TRBV5-1 to TRBJ1-2; tentatively, D is TRBD1 (6 bases). The germline V and J ends were trimmed by 3 bases and 8 bases, with 17 bases remaining between them. The CDR3 contains 14 residues. From germline, CDR1 is SGHRS and CDR2 YFSETQ. CDR3 amino acids: CASSSIAGQKGYTF. The DNA for the CDR3 is TGCGCCAGCAGCTCGATTGCGGGACAAAAGGGCTACACCTTC.

The V gene is TRBV7-7, the J gene TRBJ2-3; TRBD2 agrees at 8 bases. Germline V lookup: CDR1 SSHAT, CDR2 FNYEAQ (reference sequence). The CDR3 extends over 12 amino acids. CDR3: CVPSGGADTQYF. The CDR3 nucleotides read TGTGTTCCCTCCGGGGGGGCAGATACGCAGTATTTT.

In its sample, this clonotype was seen many times. V and J are TRBV11-2 and TRBJ2-7; TRBD2 agrees at 7 bases. Trimming at V came to 5 bases and at J to 3 bases, leaving 7 bases not matched to a gene. Germline CDR1 reads SGHAT; CDR2 reads FQNNGV. The CDR3 sequence is 14 residues long. The CDR3 nucleotides are TGTGCCAGCAGCCTAGGGGAGGGGAGCTACGAGCAGTACTTC. Residues: CASSLGEGSYEQYF.

This clonotype has at least ten counts. This chain connects TRBV3-1 to TRBJ2-5; 9 positions agree with TRBD2. Germline CDR1 is LGHDT and CDR2 is YNNKEL (reference sequence). Losses at the gene ends were 1 base for V and 3 bases for J; bases not matched to a gene: 12. CDR3 size: 18 residues. The CDR3 bases are TGTGCCAGCAGCCAAGCGTTTGCGGGGGGGATTTCGAAAGAGACCCAGTACTTC. Translated, it gives CASSQAFAGGISKETQYF.

The table lists this clonotype with many counts. The chain employs TRBV7-2 and TRBJ1-2, with 8 bases matching TRBD1. The junction had 9 bases not matched to a gene; V was cut back by 5 bases and J by 7 bases. Germline CDR1 and CDR2: SGHTA and FQGNSA. The CDR3 consists of 14 residues. The DNA for the CDR3 is TGTGCCAGCAGCCAAAACCCAGGGGGCGGTGGCTACACCTTC. Its translation: CASSQNPGGGGYTF.

The CDR3 bases are TGTGCCAGCAGTGACACAGGGGCCTGGGAGCAGTTCTTC. Protein sequence: CASSDTGAWEQFF. The chain couples TRBV2 to TRBJ2-1, with 7 bases identical to TRBD1. After removal of 3 bases from V and 10 bases from J, the junction contained 6 bases not matched to a gene. Germline loops: CDR1 SNHLY, CDR2 FYNNEI. The CDR3 is 13 residues long.

This clonotype has ten or more counts. The V gene is TRBV13, the J gene TRBJ2-3, with D perhaps matching TRBD1 (5 bases). The CDR3 has 16 amino acids. Germline V CDR1 and CDR2: PRHDT, FYEKMQ (reference sequence). V lost 5 bases and J 0 bases, leaving 15 bases between the germline ends. The CDR3 reads CASSRALTVSTDTQYF. The CDR3 region has the DNA TGTGCCAGCAGCAGAGCCTTGACAGTGAGCACAGATACGCAGTATTTT.

This clonotype was observed many times. V usage is TRBV7-2 and J usage is TRBJ2-3; weak D call: TRBD2 (5 bases). V was shortened by 7 bases and J by 0 bases, with 14 bases between the two germline ends. This CDR3 is built from 15 residues. CDR1 and CDR2 (germline): SGHTA, FQGNSA. CDR3 in DNA: TGTGCCAGCACCCGGAGGAGTGGAAGCACAGATACGCAGTATTTT. Translation gives CASTRRSGSTDTQYF.